This paragraph reports one T cell receptor beta chain. What it recognizes is unknown. The authors reverse transcribed about 0.45 to 1 ug RNA with random hexamers. One entry per CDR3 protein results from TCRdb running MiXCR on the immunoSEQ multiplex PCR reads. The table has fewer than 80,000 distinct CDR3 sequences, approximately 93% seen once; the top ten hold 0.52%. This sample stems from a study of CD8 T cells in Susac syndrome. General study findings and limits: Susac-specific public clones in total CD8+ repertoires numbered approximately 17; in CD8+ TEMRA repertoires, they numbered about five.

The CDR3 covers 11 residues. V was pared by 3 bases and J by 4 bases, with 5 bases between. Germline loops: CDR1 SGDLS, CDR2 YYNGEE. The source is a human donor with Susac syndrome. The rearrangement uses TRBV9 and TRBJ2-7; no firm D call. The sequencing input was CD8+ T cells from PBMCs. The CDR3 DNA reads as TGTGCCAGCAGCGGAGATTACGAGCAGTACTTC. This encodes CASSGDYEQYF. Supplemented by reference TRBV9 and TRBJ2-7, the full variable domain reads DSGVTQTPKHLITATGQRVTLRCSPRSGDLSVYWYQQSLDQGLQFLIQYYNGEERAKGNILERFSAQQFPDLHSELNLSSLELGDSALYFCASSGDYEQYFGPGTRLTVT.